The 14 T cell receptor beta chains listed next were all sequenced from one sample in a study of blood T cell repertoires in COVID-19. Assay: immunoSEQ multiplex PCR; the TCRdb copy retains only in-frame clones and omits some. The data hold about 190,000 clones, with approximately 90% observed a single time. The sequencing input was peripheral blood. The origin of the receptors is a human donor in a cohort sampled during active COVID-19.

CDR3 DNA sequence: TGTGCTAGTGGCCTACACCCTTTCGGACAGGGGAGGCCTGAAGCTTTCTTT. It specifies CASGLHPFGQGRPEAFF. The chain has TRBV12-5 and TRBJ1-1; 9 nucleotides match TRBD1. Per the germline V gene, CDR1 is LGHNT and CDR2 is FRNRAP. The CDR3 is 17 amino acids. V shed 6 bases, J shed 6 bases, and the junction held 17 bases outside the gene matches.

The chain carries TRBV29-1 and TRBJ1-1; 7 bases agree with TRBD1. This CDR3 is built from 13 residues. V dropped 6 bases and J dropped 0; count of bases not matched to a gene: 4. Looked up from germline, CDR1 is SQVTM and CDR2 is ANQGSEA. The CDR3 nucleotides are TGCAGCGTCAGGACAGGTATGAACACTGAAGCTTTCTTT. Translation: CSVRTGMNTEAFF. Using reference TRBV29-1 and TRBJ1-1 for the parts outside the CDR3, the full variable domain is SAVISQKPSRDICQRGTSLTIQCQVDSQVTMMFWYRQQPGQSLTLIATANQGSEATYESGFVIDKFPISRPNLTFSTLTVSNMSPEDSSIYLCSVRTGMNTEAFFGQGTRLTVV.

The chain recombines TRBV4-3 with TRBJ1-4, with 9 bases fitting TRBD1. From germline, CDR1 is LGHNA and CDR2 YSLEER. CDR3 length: 16 amino acids. V was pared by 1 base and J by 7 bases, with 7 bases of the junction left unmatched. CDR3 amino acids: CASSQGRTGVGEKLFF. DNA for the CDR3: TGCGCCAGCAGCCAAGGTCGGACAGGGGTTGGTGAAAAACTGTTTTTT.

CDR3 DNA sequence: TGTGCCAGTAATTTGGGACAGGGCGACGAGCAGTACTTC. It is translated as CASNLGQGDEQYF. This chain links TRBV19 with TRBJ2-7; TRBD1 agrees at 9 bases. Unmatched junction bases numbered 6, after V lost 7 bases and J lost 5 bases. This CDR3 is 13 amino acids long. Per germline, CDR1 LNHDA and CDR2 SQIVND (reference sequence).

The V call is TRBV6-2 or TRBV6-3, the J call TRBJ1-5; 10 bases are a match to TRBD1. There are 17 residues in the CDR3. V gave up 6 bases and J gave up 6 bases; unmatched junction bases: 14. In germline, CDR1 is MNHEY, CDR2 SVGEGT. This CDR3 reads CASSPIFRDRGRQPQHF. The CDR3 nucleotides are TGTGCCAGCAGCCCCATTTTCCGGGACAGGGGTCGTCAGCCCCAGCATTTT.

The J gene is TRBJ2-1, the V gene TRBV2; TRBD2 agrees at 7 bases. V shed 5 bases and J 2 bases; nucleotides not matched to a gene: 6. This CDR3 has 15 residues. CDR1 and CDR2 from the germline V gene are SNHLY and FYNNEI. The CDR3: CASSLTGLAYNEQFF. The CDR3, as DNA: TGTGCCAGCAGTTTAACCGGACTAGCCTACAATGAGCAGTTCTTC.

This clone was picked up a small number of times. The chain has TRBV5-1 and TRBJ1-5; no firm D call. The CDR3 totals 14 residues. The V end was cut by 5 bases, the J end by 0 bases, with 9 bases between. Germline V gene data show CDR1 as SGHRS and CDR2 as YFSETQ. CDR3 residues: CASRLDNSNQPQHF. The CDR3 DNA follows: TGCGCCAGCAGACTCGATAATAGCAATCAGCCCCAGCATTTT.

The V call is TRBV5-5, the J call TRBJ2-5; D may be TRBD2 (6 bases). The CDR3 consists of 14 residues. With 2 bases removed from V and 5 bases from J, the gap between germline ends came to 13 bases. CDR1 is SGHKS and CDR2 is YYEKEE in the germline V gene (reference sequence). The CDR3 spells CASSFYGGMETQYF. The DNA of the CDR3 is TGTGCCAGCAGCTTTTATGGGGGGATGGAGACCCAGTACTTC.

CDR3 sequence reads: CASYRDRDTEAFF. DNA for the CDR3: TGTGCCAGTTACCGGGACAGGGACACTGAAGCTTTCTTT. V gene TRBV2 combines with J gene TRBJ1-1, with 9 bases that match TRBD1. Germline loops: CDR1 SNHLY, CDR2 FYNNEI. V was pared by 9 bases and J by 3 bases, with 5 bases of the junction left unmatched. CDR3 size: 13 residues. Combining the CDR3 with reference TRBV2 and TRBJ1-1 gives the whole variable domain EPEVTQTPSHQVTQMGQEVILRCVPISNHLYFYWYRQILGQKVEFLVSFYNNEISEKSEIFDDQFSVERPDGSNFTLKIRSTKLEDSAMYFCASYRDRDTEAFFGQGTRLTVV.

The rearrangement joins TRBV28 to TRBJ2-3; 10 bases align to TRBD2. Germline CDR1 MDHEN, CDR2 SYDVKM. There are 16 residues in the CDR3. Trimming cost V 3 bases and J 0 bases; bases outside gene matches: 3. CDR3 amino acids: CASSFNSGRSTDTQYF. CDR3 nucleotides: TGTGCCAGCAGTTTCAATAGCGGGAGGAGCACAGATACGCAGTATTTT.

The chain employs TRBV6-5 and TRBJ2-3; D perhaps matches TRBD1 (5 bases). The CDR3 is 15 amino acids. Germline loops: CDR1 MNHEY, CDR2 SVGAGI. Trimming pared 2 bases from V and 6 bases from J, leaving 15 bases between. Written as DNA, the CDR3 is TGTGCCAGCAGTTACGGCCGGACATATTTGGATACGCAGTATTTT. Translated: CASSYGRTYLDTQYF.

This rearrangement joins TRBV6-5 to TRBJ2-7, with 7 bases matching TRBD1. Germline V gene lookup returns CDR1 MNHEY and CDR2 SVGAGI. This CDR3 contains 14 residues. Germline trimming cut 6 bases from V and 5 bases from J; bases unmatched to any gene: 10. The CDR3 region has the DNA TGTGCCAGCAGCCTCACCGACAGGGCCAACGAGCAGTACTTC. Translating it yields CASSLTDRANEQYF.

The chain has TRBV5-5 and TRBJ2-7; the match to TRBD1 covers 7 bases. The V gene end was trimmed by 4 bases and the J gene end by 3 bases; junction bases not matched to a gene: 4. There are 13 residues in the CDR3. Germline V gives CDR1 SGHKS, CDR2 YYEKEE (reference sequence). Written as DNA, the CDR3 is TGTGCCAGCAGCCGACAGGGTGGCTACGAGCAGTACTTC. Translation gives CASSRQGGYEQYF. Full variable domain (outside the CDR3, taken from reference TRBV5-5 and TRBJ2-7): DAGVTQSPTHLIKTRGQQVTLRCSPISGHKSVSWYQQVLGQGPQFIFQYYEKEERGRGNFPDRFSARQFPNYSSELNVNALLLGDSALYLCASSRQGGYEQYFGPGTRLTVT.

The chain has TRBV5-6 and TRBJ2-7, with D tentatively TRBD1 (5 bases). Germline loops: CDR1 SGHDT, CDR2 YYEEEE. V was cut by 2 bases and J by 3 bases, with 9 bases left in between. This CDR3 has 13 residues. CDR3 amino acids: CASSFFQGYEQYF. The CDR3 DNA sequence: TGTGCCAGCAGCTTTTTCCAGGGCTACGAGCAGTACTTC.